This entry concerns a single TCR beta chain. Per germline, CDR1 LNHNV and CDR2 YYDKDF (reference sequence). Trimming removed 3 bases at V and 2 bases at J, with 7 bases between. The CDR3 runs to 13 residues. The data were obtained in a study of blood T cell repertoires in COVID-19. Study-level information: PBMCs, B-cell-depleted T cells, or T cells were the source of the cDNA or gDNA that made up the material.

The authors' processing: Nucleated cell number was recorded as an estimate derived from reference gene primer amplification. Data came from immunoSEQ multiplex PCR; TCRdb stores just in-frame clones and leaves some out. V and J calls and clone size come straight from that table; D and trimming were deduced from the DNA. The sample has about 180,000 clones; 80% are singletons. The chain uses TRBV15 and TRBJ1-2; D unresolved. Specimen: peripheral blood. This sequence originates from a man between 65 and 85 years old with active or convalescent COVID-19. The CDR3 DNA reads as TGTGCCACCAGCAGGGCTTTGAACTATGGCTACACCTTC. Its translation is CATSRALNYGYTF. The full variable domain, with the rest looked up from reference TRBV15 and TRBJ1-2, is DAMVIQNPRYQVTQFGKPVTLSCSQTLNHNVMYWYQQKSSQAPKLLFHYYDKDFNNEADTPDNFQSRRPNTSFCFLDIRSPGLGDTAMYLCATSRALNYGYTFGSGTRLTVV.